These T cell receptor beta chains were read from a single sample in a study of blood T cells in healthy people across ages. TCRdb reprocessed the 5' RACE reads with MiXCR, giving one entry per CDR3 protein. The sample holds over 950,000 distinct CDR3 sequences, roughly two fifths seen once. The sequenced material came from blood. The origin of the receptors is a man in his late teens or twenties in good health. CDR3s include the opening cysteine and the closing phenylalanine or tryptophan. The D gene is left open where the match is weak. For some rows the clone size is stated as once, few or many, or as a class when expanded; others skip it.

TRBV24-1,.,TRBJ2-5,many,CATMGTTYNEQYF,TGTGCCACCATGGGGACAACTTACAATGAGCAGTACTTC
TRBV14,.,TRBJ1-4,.,CASSQVYGRATNEKLFF,TGTGCCAGCAGCCAAGTTTACGGAAGGGCAACTAATGAAAAACTGTTTTTT
TRBV6-5,.,TRBJ2-2,once,CASSWSHQKTGELFF,TGTGCCAGCAGTTGGTCCCACCAGAAGACCGGGGAGCTGTTTTTT
TRBV7-2,.,TRBJ1-1,.,CASSIPPGPSGTEAFF,TGTGCCAGCAGCATACCCCCGGGGCCCTCGGGAACTGAAGCTTTCTTT
TRBV11-2,TRBD1,TRBJ2-2,.,CASSLARAGGDTGELFF,TGTGCCAGCAGCTTAGCCCGGGCAGGGGGCGACACCGGGGAGCTGTTTTTT
TRBV20-1,TRBD2,TRBJ2-7,.,CSAARLAGEWNEQYF,TGCAGTGCTGCAAGACTAGCGGGGGAATGGAATGAGCAGTACTTC
TRBV4-2,.,TRBJ2-1,few,CASSQDRNSGQFF,TGTGCCAGCAGCCAAGATCGGAATAGCGGGCAGTTCTTC
TRBV5-1,.,TRBJ2-7,few,CASSLQATTLEQYF,TGCGCCAGCAGCTTACAGGCCACAACCCTCGAGCAGTACTTC
TRBV20-1,.,TRBJ2-5,.,CSARDLGAGQETQYF,TGCAGTGCTAGAGATTTGGGAGCGGGCCAAGAGACCCAGTACTTC
TRBV15,.,TRBJ2-7,.,CATSRGIPTYEQYF,TGTGCCACCAGCAGAGGAATACCGACCTACGAGCAGTACTTC
TRBV6-4,.,TRBJ2-1,.,CASSADVGVYNEQFF,TGTGCCAGCAGCGCGGACGTGGGGGTATACAATGAGCAGTTCTTC
TRBV28,.,TRBJ2-1,many,CASRLADNEQFF,TGTGCCAGCAGGCTAGCCGACAATGAGCAGTTCTTC
TRBV4-1,.,TRBJ2-5,.,CASSQERTQYF,TGCGCCAGCAGCCAAGAGCGGACCCAGTACTTC
TRBV28,.,TRBJ1-2,many,CASSDPGAGYTF,TGTGCCAGCAGTGATCCAGGGGCTGGCTACACCTTC
TRBV6-1,.,TRBJ1-6,.,CASSEAATNSPPHF,TGTGCCAGCAGTGAAGCGGCGACTAATTCACCCCCCCACTTT
TRBV20-1,TRBD1,TRBJ1-1,few,CSARDYGTGVINTEAFF,TGCAGTGCTAGAGATTACGGGACAGGGGTTATTAACACTGAAGCTTTCTTT
TRBV18,TRBD1,TRBJ2-1,.,CASSLGTGNGNEQFF,TGTGCCAGCTCACTTGGGACAGGTAACGGCAATGAGCAGTTCTTC
TRBV4-3,TRBD1,TRBJ1-3,.,CASSQAWIGTEGNTIYF,TGCGCCAGCAGCCAAGCCTGGATCGGGACAGAAGGAAACACCATATATTTT
TRBV14,.,TRBJ2-5,.,CASSLGTYQYF,TGTGCCAGCAGCCTAGGGACTTATCAGTACTTC
TRBV5-5,TRBD1,TRBJ2-1,few,CASSLTVTGGQFF,TGTGCCAGCAGCTTGACGGTCACAGGGGGGCAGTTCTTC
TRBV7-2,TRBD1,TRBJ1-4,few,CASSPLGQGGAEKLFF,TGTGCCAGCAGCCCATTAGGACAGGGGGGTGCTGAAAAACTGTTTTTT
TRBV7-2,TRBD1,TRBJ1-5,.,CASSLMTGVEQPQHF,TGTGCCAGCAGCTTAATGACAGGGGTGGAGCAGCCCCAGCATTTT
TRBV25-1,TRBD1,TRBJ1-6,.,CASSGTGDTSPLHF,TGTGCCAGCAGTGGGACAGGGGACACCTCACCCCTCCACTTT
TRBV21-1,.,TRBJ2-7,.,CASSLTGGGAKYEQYF,TGTGCCAGCAGCCTGACGGGTGGCGGGGCTAAATACGAGCAGTACTTC
TRBV12-3/TRBV12-4,TRBD1,TRBJ1-4,.,CASSLNHRGQEKLFF,TGTGCCAGCAGTTTAAACCACAGGGGTCAGGAAAAACTGTTTTTT
TRBV4-2,TRBD2,TRBJ2-5,.,CASTKAIQLGSGSLPSPQYF,TGTGCCAGCACCAAAGCAATCCAACTCGGAAGCGGGAGCCTCCCTAGTCCGCAGTACTTC
TRBV29-1,.,TRBJ2-3,.,CSVRQAPSADTQYF,TGCAGCGTGCGACAGGCCCCTAGCGCAGATACGCAGTATTTT
TRBV14,TRBD1,TRBJ1-4,.,CAGSPLGQALHATNEKLFF,TGTGCCGGCAGCCCCCTCGGACAGGCGTTACATGCAACTAATGAAAAACTGTTTTTT
TRBV6-5,.,TRBJ2-1,.,CASSYAAVRDEQFF,TGTGCCAGCAGTTACGCGGCCGTACGGGATGAGCAGTTCTTC
TRBV7-2,.,TRBJ2-5,.,CASSFTRLERETQYF,TGTGCCAGCAGCTTCACGCGGTTAGAACGAGAGACCCAGTACTTC
TRBV5-1,TRBD1,TRBJ1-2,once,CASSRGTGLNYGYTF,TGCGCCAGCAGCCGAGGGACAGGGCTTAACTATGGCTACACCTTC
TRBV12-3/TRBV12-4,.,TRBJ1-6,few,CASSPTVSGNSPLHF,TGTGCCAGCAGCCCCACTGTGAGTGGGAATTCACCCCTCCACTTT
TRBV7-9,TRBD1,TRBJ2-1,.,CASSPNRGGTYNEQFF,TGTGCCAGCAGCCCAAACAGGGGTGGGACCTACAATGAGCAGTTCTTC
TRBV20-1,TRBD1,TRBJ1-2,.,CSARVNTGGGYTF,TGCAGTGCTAGAGTGAACACAGGGGGAGGCTACACCTTC
TRBV12-3/TRBV12-4,.,TRBJ2-3,many,CASSFPADTQYF,TGTGCCAGCAGCTTCCCGGCAGATACGCAGTATTTT
TRBV29-1,TRBD1,TRBJ2-7,few,CSVDRGRINEQYF,TGCAGCGTTGACAGGGGGCGCATCAATGAGCAGTACTTC
TRBV7-2,.,TRBJ2-7,.,CASSLVQGSREQYF,TGTGCCAGCAGCTTAGTGCAGGGTTCCCGAGAGCAGTACTTC
TRBV20-1,.,TRBJ1-5,.,CSASMGTDSNQPQHF,TGCAGTGCTTCAATGGGGACGGATAGCAATCAGCCCCAGCATTTT
TRBV5-1,TRBD1,TRBJ2-1,few,CASSRGQGDGSYNEQFF,TGCGCCAGCAGCCGCGGACAGGGGGATGGCTCCTACAATGAGCAGTTCTTC
TRBV3-1,TRBD1,TRBJ2-2,.,CASSPGQSHTGELFF,TGTGCCAGCAGCCCGGGACAGTCGCACACCGGGGAGCTGTTTTTT
TRBV15,.,TRBJ1-1,few,CATSRELVGRNEFEAFF,TGTGCCACCAGCAGAGAACTTGTCGGCAGAAACGAATTTGAAGCTTTCTTT
TRBV27,TRBD1,TRBJ2-2,.,CASSSNRGPGELFF,TGTGCCAGCAGTTCTAACAGGGGTCCCGGGGAGCTGTTTTTT
TRBV20-1,.,TRBJ2-3,.,CSGGQTDTQYF,TGCAGTGGAGGACAGACAGATACGCAGTATTTT
TRBV13,.,TRBJ2-7,.,CASSFGDTYEQYF,TGTGCCAGCAGCTTCGGGGATACCTACGAGCAGTACTTC
TRBV11-2,.,TRBJ2-1,.,CASILGTDNEQFF,TGTGCCAGCATCTTAGGTACAGACAATGAGCAGTTCTTC
TRBV5-4,TRBD1,TRBJ1-1,few,CASSPDRGSAATEAFF,TGTGCCAGCAGCCCTGACAGGGGAAGTGCTGCCACTGAAGCTTTCTTT
TRBV12-3/TRBV12-4,.,TRBJ2-1,.,CAVPRGGQPYNEQFF,TGTGCCGTCCCCCGGGGGGGACAGCCCTACAATGAGCAGTTCTTC
TRBV9,.,TRBJ2-1,few,CASSAAHRSYNEQFF,TGTGCCAGCAGCGCCGCCCACCGCTCCTACAATGAGCAGTTCTTC
TRBV11-2,TRBD2,TRBJ2-3,.,CASSVRTSGAQGTQYF,TGTGCCAGCAGCGTAAGGACTAGCGGGGCACAGGGTACGCAGTATTTT
TRBV9,.,TRBJ2-1,once,CASLGVANEQFF,TGTGCCAGCCTTGGGGTGGCCAATGAGCAGTTCTTC